Each of the 24 T cell receptor beta chains below was sequenced from the same sample in a study of Ad26.COV2.S vaccination and SARS-CoV-2 variants (dated by TCRdb to about 2021). Library preparation was by the immunoSEQ multiplex PCR assay. TCRdb took over this immuneACCESS table, retaining in-frame rearrangements with V and J assigned. Such tables are incomplete; in checked studies, under half of the missing clones stem from an unresolved V gene, and the remainder is unexplained. Counted in this sample were roughly 700,000 clones; approximately 88% of them appeared once. Nearly 1.5% of the sample comes from the top ten. The treatment or condition label, read with the paper, signifies: 19 received Ad26.COV2.S at low or high dose, single or two shots; 5 received placebo; per-sample allocation not given. Repertoires of vaccine and placebo recipients were sequenced from samples collected on day 63 after the first injection.

The sequenced sample was peripheral blood, obtained in a trial of Ad26.COV2.S vaccine versus placebo. All receptors come from a person between 18 and 60 years old who received the Ad26.COV2.S COVID-19 vaccine or a placebo.

Written as DNA, the CDR3 is TGTGCCAGCAGCCACGTCGGGCCAGGTCAAGAGACCCAGTACTTC. Protein sequence: CASSHVGPGQETQYF. The rearrangement joins TRBV3-1 (or the pseudogene TRBV3-2) to TRBJ2-5; no firm D call. Trimming removed 3 bases at V and 2 bases at J, with 13 bases between. The germline V gene has CDR1 LGHDT and CDR2 YNNKEL (reference sequence). The length of the CDR3 is 15 residues.

CDR3 protein: CAWSLLDTGELFF. CDR3 sequence (DNA): TGTGCCTGGAGCCTACTAGACACCGGGGAGCTGTTTTTT. The chain is built from TRBV30 and TRBJ2-2; a possible D gene is TRBD2 (5 bases). Germline V gene sequence: CDR1 GTSNPN, CDR2 SVGIG (reference sequence). V dropped 3 bases and J dropped 3 bases, with 8 bases sitting between them. There are 13 residues in the CDR3. The full variable domain, completed using reference TRBV30 and TRBJ2-2, is SQTIHQWPATLVQPVGSPLSLECTVEGTSNPNLYWYRQAAGRGLQLLFYSVGIGQISSEVPQNLSASRPQDRQFILSSKKLLLSDSGFYLCAWSLLDTGELFFGEGSRLTVL.

The chain links TRBV10-3 to TRBJ1-2, with a tentative D call TRBD1 (5 bases). In germline, CDR1 is ENHRY, CDR2 SYGVKD. Trimming took 4 bases from V and 7 from J, leaving 16 bases between them. The CDR3 contains 14 residues. CDR3 DNA: TGTGCCATCAGTGTGGGGGAGGTGGATGTTGGCTACACCTTC. Its translation: CAISVGEVDVGYTF.

On this clone itself: Other DNA sequences within the sample encode an identical CDR3. The J gene is TRBJ1-6, the V gene TRBV15; D gene ambiguous. In germline, CDR1 is LNHNV, CDR2 YYDKDF (reference sequence). This CDR3 region has 13 residues. Trimming stripped 0 bases from V and 6 bases from J, with 3 bases between. The CDR3 protein is CATSRDRNSPLHF. The CDR3 region has the DNA TGTGCCACCAGCAGAGACCGTAATTCACCCCTCCACTTT.

J is TRBJ1-6 and V is TRBV5-4; D is unresolved. Germline values: CDR1 SGHNT, CDR2 YYREEE (reference sequence). V was pared by 1 base and J by 5 bases, with 7 bases between. This CDR3 spans 14 amino acids. Written as DNA, the CDR3 is TGTGCCAGCAGCTTGTCAGTAAATAATTCACCCCTCCACTTT. It translates to CASSLSVNNSPLHF.

This chain joins TRBV2 and TRBJ1-1; D call uncertain. CDR1 SNHLY and CDR2 FYNNEI come from the germline V gene. The V gene lost 1 base and the J gene lost 5 bases, with 11 bases spanning the gap. This CDR3 is built from 14 residues. The CDR3 here is CASSEVGGRTEAFF. CDR3 bases: TGTGCCAGCAGTGAAGTAGGAGGGAGGACTGAAGCTTTCTTT.

The chain carries TRBV7-2 and TRBJ2-3, with a tentative D call TRBD1 (5 bases). Per germline, CDR1 SGHTA and CDR2 FQGNSA. Deletions cut 1 base from V and 3 bases from J, with 11 bases between. The CDR3 has 15 residues. The CDR3: CASSLVFAGTDTQYF. The DNA for the CDR3 is TGTGCCAGCAGCTTAGTTTTTGCAGGGACAGATACGCAGTATTTT.

The gene calls are TRBV29-1 and TRBJ2-1; D is possibly TRBD1 or TRBD2 (5 bases each). Trimming left V 3 bases short and J 10 bases short, with 19 bases between. This CDR3 is 14 amino acids long. In germline, CDR1 is SQVTM, CDR2 ANQGSEA. The CDR3 protein is CSVDLGDVQFEQFF. In DNA, the CDR3 is TGCAGCGTTGATTTGGGGGACGTACAATTCGAGCAGTTCTTC.

The V and J genes are TRBV19 and TRBJ2-3; possible D gene TRBD1, 6 bases. V gave up 0 bases and J gave up 3 bases, with 16 bases separating them. The CDR3 loop spans 17 amino acids. Per the germline V gene, CDR1 is LNHDA and CDR2 is SQIVND (reference sequence). CDR3 in amino acids: CASSIDLSATGTDTQYF. The CDR3 DNA reads TGTGCCAGTAGTATAGACCTCTCGGCGACAGGTACAGATACGCAGTATTTT.

The chain carries TRBV6-5 and TRBJ2-3; D is perhaps TRBD2 (6 bases). V lost 2 bases to trimming and J lost 6 bases, with 15 bases between them. Per germline, CDR1 MNHEY and CDR2 SVGAGI. This CDR3 has 15 amino acids. CDR3: CASSYNSAGWDTQYF. DNA of the CDR3: TGTGCCAGCAGTTACAACTCAGCGGGTTGGGATACGCAGTATTTT.

The rearrangement links TRBV3-1 (or the pseudogene TRBV3-2) to TRBJ1-2; 7 bases align to TRBD1. The CDR3 is 16 amino acids. CDR1 is LGHDT and CDR2 is YNNKEL in the germline V gene (reference sequence). V dropped 0 bases and J dropped 7; count of bases not matched to a gene: 11. The chain's CDR3 is CASSQDLGGAASGYTF. The CDR3 region has the DNA TGTGCCAGCAGCCAAGATCTAGGGGGCGCAGCTAGTGGCTACACCTTC.

The genes are TRBV27 and TRBJ2-2; either TRBD1 or TRBD2 may supply D (5 bases each). The length of the CDR3 is 16 residues. Germline lookup yields CDR1 MNHEY and CDR2 SMNVEV (reference sequence). V lost 2 bases and J 3 bases, leaving 13 bases between the germline ends. Here the CDR3 reads CASSLRRGVDTGELFF. Here the CDR3 DNA reads TGTGCCAGCAGTTTAAGAAGGGGAGTCGACACCGGGGAGCTGTTTTTT.

The chain uses TRBV2 and TRBJ1-5; 8 nucleotides align to TRBD1. Germline V gene sequence: CDR1 SNHLY, CDR2 FYNNEI. The CDR3 has 14 amino acids. Unmatched junction bases numbered 7, after V lost 6 bases and J lost 6 bases. CDR3 sequence (DNA): TGTGCCAGCAGACTGCGACAGGGGCCTCAGCCCCAGCATTTT. It translates to CASRLRQGPQPQHF.

The gene calls are TRBV27 and TRBJ1-1; D gene unclear. Looked up from germline, CDR1 is MNHEY and CDR2 is SMNVEV (reference sequence). With 2 bases removed from V and 4 bases from J, the gap between germline ends came to 11 bases. This CDR3 comprises 14 residues. CDR3 in amino acids: CASSLRRRGTEAFF. The CDR3 DNA is TGTGCCAGCAGTTTACGGAGACGGGGCACTGAAGCTTTCTTT.

The chain has TRBV18 and TRBJ2-4; D remains unclear. This CDR3 has 14 residues. Germline V CDR1 and CDR2: KGHSH, LQKENI. V lost 3 bases and J 5 bases, leaving 11 bases between the germline ends. CDR3 amino acids: CASSPTPRENIQYF. CDR3 bases: TGTGCCAGCTCACCGACTCCCCGGGAAAACATTCAGTACTTC.

The chain is built from TRBV3-1 (or the pseudogene TRBV3-2) and TRBJ1-1, with 7 bases lining up with TRBD1. With 4 bases clipped from V and 4 bases from J, the junction kept 6 bases outside the gene matches. The CDR3 loop spans 14 amino acids. Germline CDR1 and CDR2: LGHDT and YNNKEL (reference sequence). The CDR3 is CASSLWDRTTEAFF. Written as DNA, the CDR3 is TGTGCCAGCAGCCTTTGGGACAGAACCACTGAAGCTTTCTTT.

The chain links TRBV5-8 to TRBJ2-1; the D gene could be TRBD1 or TRBD2 (6 bases each). The germline V gene has CDR1 SGHTS and CDR2 YDEGEE. This CDR3 has 15 amino acids. Trimming pared 6 bases from V and 5 bases from J, leaving 18 bases between. This chain's CDR3 is CASTFWGAGNNEQFF. DNA of the CDR3: TGTGCCAGCACCTTTTGGGGGGCGGGAAACAATGAGCAGTTCTTC.

The V call is TRBV18, the J call TRBJ1-4; TRBD1 agrees at 8 bases. The CDR3 is 16 amino acids. The germline V gene has CDR1 KGHSH and CDR2 LQKENI. V was clipped by 11 bases and J by 0 bases; unmatched bases: 11. CDR3 sequence reads: CASGRQGTTTNEKLFF. The CDR3 DNA reads TGTGCCTCAGGGAGACAGGGGACGACAACTAATGAAAAACTGTTTTTT.

The chain uses TRBV12-3 or TRBV12-4 and TRBJ1-2; no definite D call. V was pared by 5 bases and J by 8 bases, with 15 bases between. This CDR3 comprises 13 residues. CDR3 DNA: TGTGCCAGCAGTATCCGGACCAACATAGGCTACACCTTC. This gives the protein CASSIRTNIGYTF.

This rearrangement joins TRBV7-8 to TRBJ2-7; 10 bases are a match to TRBD2. V lost 4 bases to trimming and J lost 10 bases; unmatched junction nucleotides: 7. Germline V lookup: CDR1 SGHVS, CDR2 FQNEAQ. The CDR3 spans 13 residues. CDR3 DNA: TGTGCCAGCAGCTCATCTAGCGGGGGCTCCCAGTACTTC. Its translation: CASSSSSGGSQYF.

The V and J genes are TRBV3-1 (or the pseudogene TRBV3-2) and TRBJ1-4; D is uncertain. V was trimmed by 2 bases and J by 8 bases, leaving 12 bases between them. The CDR3 has 14 residues. Germline V gene data show CDR1 as LGHDT and CDR2 as YNNKEL (reference sequence). The CDR3: CASSQRTFGEKLFF. Here the CDR3 DNA reads TGTGCCAGCAGCCAACGAACCTTTGGCGAAAAACTGTTTTTT.

The CDR3 nucleotides are TGTGCCAGCAGTTACCTCATGAACACTGAAGCTTTCTTT. Residues: CASSYLMNTEAFF. The V call is TRBV6-5, the J call TRBJ1-1, with D unclear. Germline-derived CDR1 and CDR2 are MNHEY and SVGAGI. The CDR3 sequence is 13 residues long. V lost 2 bases, J lost 0 bases, and 4 bases lay in between.

The V and J genes are TRBV4-2 and TRBJ1-5; D remains ambiguous. The V and J ends lost 1 base and 0 bases respectively, with 13 bases between them. CDR1 is LGHNA, CDR2 YNFKEQ, per germline. The CDR3 runs 17 residues. CDR3 nucleotides: TGTGCCAGCAGCCAAGCGGGTACAGTTTATAGCAATCAGCCCCAGCATTTT. Protein product: CASSQAGTVYSNQPQHF.

The CDR3 region is CAARSGGSYEQYF. The CDR3 coding sequence is TGTGCCGCTCGGAGTGGCGGGTCCTACGAGCAGTACTTC. The V and J genes are TRBV6-5 and TRBJ2-7; D is perhaps TRBD2 (5 bases). Germline V gene sequence: CDR1 MNHEY, CDR2 SVGAGI. Trimming took 11 bases from V and 1 from J, leaving 15 bases between them. The CDR3 is made up of 13 amino acids.